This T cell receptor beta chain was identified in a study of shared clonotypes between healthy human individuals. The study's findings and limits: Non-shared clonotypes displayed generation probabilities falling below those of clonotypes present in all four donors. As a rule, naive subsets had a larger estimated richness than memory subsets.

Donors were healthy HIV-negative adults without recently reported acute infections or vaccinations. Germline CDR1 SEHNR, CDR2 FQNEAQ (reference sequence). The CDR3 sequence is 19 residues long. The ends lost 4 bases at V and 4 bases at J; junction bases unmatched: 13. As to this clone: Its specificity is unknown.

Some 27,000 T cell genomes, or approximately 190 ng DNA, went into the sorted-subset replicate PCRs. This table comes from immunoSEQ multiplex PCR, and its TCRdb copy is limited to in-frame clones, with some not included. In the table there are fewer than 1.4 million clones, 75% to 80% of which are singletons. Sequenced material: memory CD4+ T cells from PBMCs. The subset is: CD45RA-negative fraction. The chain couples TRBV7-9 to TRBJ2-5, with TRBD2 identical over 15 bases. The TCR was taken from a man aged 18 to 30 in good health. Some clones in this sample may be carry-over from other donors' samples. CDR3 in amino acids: CASSSYSGTSGRNRETQYF. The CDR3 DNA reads TGTGCCAGCAGCTCCTACTCCGGGACTAGCGGGAGGAATCGAGAGACCCAGTACTTC.